What follows are 16 T cell receptor beta chains derived from one specimen sequenced in a study of blood T cell repertoires in COVID-19. Data came from immunoSEQ multiplex PCR; TCRdb stores just in-frame clones and leaves some out. The sample includes tens of thousands of clones, over 80% seen only once; the top ten take 25% to 30%. The sample comprised peripheral blood. These receptors were taken from a woman older than 75 with acute or convalescent COVID-19.

This clone has just one count. This chain uses TRBV24-1 with TRBJ2-1; possibly TRBD2 for D (5 bases). Germline V gene data show CDR1 as KGHDR and CDR2 as SFDVKD. V lost 4 bases and J lost 2, with 11 bases in between. CDR3 size: 15 residues. The CDR3 sequence is CATSDAGLAYNEQFF. CDR3 nucleotides: TGTGCCACCAGTGACGCGGGCTTGGCCTACAATGAGCAGTTCTTC.

This chain uses TRBV7-2 with TRBJ2-5; TRBD2 agrees at 8 bases. This CDR3 has 13 residues. Germline V gene data show CDR1 as SGHTA and CDR2 as FQGNSA. The J segment lost 4 bases and the V segment lost 4 bases, leaving 2 bases of the junction unmatched. The CDR3 protein is CASSSSGGETQYF. As DNA, the CDR3 is TGTGCCAGCAGCTCGAGCGGGGGAGAGACCCAGTACTTC.

The chain combines TRBV28 with TRBJ2-7; TRBD2 matches 11 bases. Trimming took 4 bases from V and 4 from J; bases not matched to a gene: 6. Germline assignment: CDR1 MDHEN and CDR2 SYDVKM. CDR3 length equals 15 residues. The DNA of the CDR3 is TGTGCCAGCAGTTCCTCCGGGACTAGCGGTTACGAGCAGTACTTC. It is translated as CASSSSGTSGYEQYF.

This clone was observed once. The chain has TRBV28 and TRBJ2-2; 11 bases agree with TRBD1. J was trimmed by 7 bases and V by 6 bases; bases with no gene match: 7. The CDR3 has 15 amino acids. Germline CDR1 reads MDHEN; CDR2 reads SYDVKM. Written as DNA, the CDR3 is TGTGCCAGCAGCTCACCGGGACAGGGGGGCGGGGAGCTGTTTTTT. Translated: CASSSPGQGGGELFF.

The chain employs TRBV4-2 and TRBJ2-4; the match to TRBD2 covers 8 bases. V lost 1 base and J lost 2; bases outside the gene matches: 4. CDR3 length equals 16 residues. Germline V gives CDR1 LGHNA, CDR2 YNFKEQ. The CDR3 sequence is CASSQARGGTKNIQYF. CDR3 bases: TGTGCCAGCAGCCAAGCCCGGGGGGGGACCAAAAACATTCAGTACTTC.

This chain links TRBV7-2 with TRBJ2-5; possible D gene TRBD2, 6 bases. The V gene's germline CDR1 is SGHTA and CDR2 FQGNSA. V was trimmed by 5 bases and J by 1 base, leaving 11 bases between them. CDR3 length: 14 amino acids. The CDR3, as DNA: TGTGCCAGCAGCCTATCTAGCGTCCAAGAGACCCAGTACTTC. This translates into CASSLSSVQETQYF.

V is TRBV7-9 and J is TRBJ2-1, with 13 bases lining up with TRBD2. The trim removed 4 bases at V and 6 bases at J, leaving 6 bases unmatched. This CDR3 is built from 16 residues. Germline assignment: CDR1 SEHNR and CDR2 FQNEAQ (reference sequence). As DNA, the CDR3 is TGTGCCAGCAGCTCCGGGACTAGCGGGATATCCAATGAGCAGTTCTTC. Its translation is CASSSGTSGISNEQFF.

V and J are TRBV10-3 and TRBJ1-6; weak D call: TRBD1 (5 bases). This CDR3 is built from 17 residues. CDR1 ENHRY and CDR2 SYGVKD come from the germline V gene. V lost 2 bases and J 6 bases, leaving 17 bases between the germline ends. The DNA of the CDR3 is TGTGCCATCAGTGAGCTCGAGGCAGGGAATTTTAATTCACCCCTCCACTTT. Translation gives CAISELEAGNFNSPLHF.

The chain carries TRBV18 and TRBJ1-2; 8 nucleotides agree with TRBD1. With 3 bases clipped from V and 6 bases from J, the junction kept 0 bases outside the gene matches. The CDR3 covers 12 residues. Germline CDR1 KGHSH, CDR2 LQKENI. The CDR3 protein is CASSPDRDGYTF. The CDR3 DNA follows: TGTGCCAGCTCACCGGACAGGGATGGCTACACCTTC.

This clone came up a few times. The chain couples TRBV9 to TRBJ2-1, with TRBD2 matching 13 bases. The CDR3 has 15 amino acids. Trimming cost V 2 bases and J 4 bases; bases outside gene matches: 0. From germline, CDR1 is SGDLS and CDR2 YYNGEE. The CDR3 protein is CASSVTSGGYNEQFF. CDR3 DNA: TGTGCCAGCAGCGTGACTAGCGGGGGGTACAATGAGCAGTTCTTC. Variable domain in full (rest from reference TRBV9 and TRBJ2-1): DSGVTQTPKHLITATGQRVTLRCSPRSGDLSVYWYQQSLDQGLQFLIQYYNGEERAKGNILERFSAQQFPDLHSELNLSSLELGDSALYFCASSVTSGGYNEQFFGPGTRLTVL.

The chain employs TRBV28 and TRBJ2-1, with 7 bases matching TRBD2. The V and J ends lost 8 bases and 7 bases, in that order; junction bases with no gene match: 11. CDR1 and CDR2 from the germline V gene are MDHEN and SYDVKM. The CDR3 sequence is 14 residues long. This CDR3 is CASSSAGVWNEQFF. The CDR3 nucleotides are TGTGCCAGCTCTTCGGCGGGAGTTTGGAATGAGCAGTTCTTC. Full variable domain (missing parts from reference TRBV28 and TRBJ2-1): DVKVTQSSRYLVKRTGEKVFLECVQDMDHENMFWYRQDPGLGLRLIYFSYDVKMKEKGDIPEGYSVSREKKERFSLILESASTNQTSMYLCASSSAGVWNEQFFGPGTRLTVL.

V and J are TRBV7-2 and TRBJ1-3; no definite D call. V dropped 1 base and J dropped 0 bases, with 10 bases sitting between them. Per germline, CDR1 SGHTA and CDR2 FQGNSA. This CDR3 has 16 amino acids. DNA for the CDR3: TGTGCCAGCAGCTTAGGTCCCACAGTCTCTGGAAACACCATATATTTT. It yields the protein CASSLGPTVSGNTIYF.

The chain links TRBV5-1 to TRBJ2-5; weak D call: TRBD2 (6 bases). The length of the CDR3 is 13 residues. V lost 4 bases to trimming and J lost 5 bases, with 12 bases between them. Per the germline V gene, CDR1 is SGHRS and CDR2 is YFSETQ. The chain's CDR3 is CASSPGGGETQYF. The CDR3 nucleotides are TGCGCCAGCAGCCCGGGCGGAGGGGAGACCCAGTACTTC.

This chain connects TRBV24-1 to TRBJ2-1; 13 bases agree with TRBD2. The length of the CDR3 is 19 residues. The J segment lost 0 bases and the V segment lost 1 base, leaving 5 bases of the junction unmatched. CDR1 and CDR2 (germline): KGHDR, SFDVKD. The CDR3 protein is CATSDFTSGRANSYNEQFF. In DNA form, the CDR3 reads TGTGCCACCAGTGATTTTACTAGCGGGAGGGCCAACTCCTACAATGAGCAGTTCTTC.

The chain uses TRBV2 and TRBJ1-1, with a possible D match to TRBD1 (5 bases). This CDR3 spans 14 amino acids. V dropped 2 bases and J dropped 0 bases, with 7 bases sitting between them. The germline CDR1 and CDR2 sequences are SNHLY and FYNNEI. For the CDR3, the DNA is TGTGCCAGCAGTGAAAGACAGTTGAACACTGAAGCTTTCTTT. It yields the protein CASSERQLNTEAFF.

The chain uses TRBV6-2 or TRBV6-3 and TRBJ1-3; D possibly corresponds to TRBD1 (5 bases). CDR3 size: 14 residues. V gave up 5 bases and J gave up 4 bases, with 12 bases separating them. Germline loops: CDR1 MNHEY, CDR2 SVGEGT. This CDR3 is CASSPGGDGNTIYF. The CDR3 coding sequence is TGTGCCAGCAGTCCAGGAGGGGACGGAAACACCATATATTTT.